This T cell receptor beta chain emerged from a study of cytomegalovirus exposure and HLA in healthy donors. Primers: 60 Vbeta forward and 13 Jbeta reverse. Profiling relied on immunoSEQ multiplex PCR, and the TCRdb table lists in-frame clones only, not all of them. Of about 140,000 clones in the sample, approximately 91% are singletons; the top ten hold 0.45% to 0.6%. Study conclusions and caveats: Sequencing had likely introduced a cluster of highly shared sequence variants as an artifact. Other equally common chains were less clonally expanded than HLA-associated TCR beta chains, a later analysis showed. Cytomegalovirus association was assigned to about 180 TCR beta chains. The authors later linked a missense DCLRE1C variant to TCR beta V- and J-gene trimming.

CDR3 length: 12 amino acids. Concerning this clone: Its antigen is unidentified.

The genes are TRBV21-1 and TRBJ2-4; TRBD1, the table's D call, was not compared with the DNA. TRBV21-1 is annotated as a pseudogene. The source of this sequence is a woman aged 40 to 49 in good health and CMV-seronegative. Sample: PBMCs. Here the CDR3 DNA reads TGTGCCAGCAGCAAACTTAGGACAGTTCAGTACTTC. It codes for CASSKLRTVQYF.